This T cell receptor beta chain was obtained from a study of immune evolution from preneoplasia to lung adenocarcinoma. Study results and caveats: KRAS-mutant nodules had the highest T cell clonality. Top clone frequencies peaked in normal lung, apparently declining through invasive adenocarcinoma.

With regard to this clone: The antigen is not known.

Patients had resection in Japan or China between 2014 and 2017. Nucleic acids came from premalignant or tumor cells enriched by macro-dissection. Produced via immunoSEQ multiplex PCR; TCRdb's table is partial and in-frame only. This sample has some 10,000 clones, with roughly 77% found just once. The CDR3 has 13 residues. Germline V CDR1 and CDR2: LNHDA, SQIVND (reference sequence). Trimming stripped 9 bases from V and 0 bases from J, with 9 bases between. The chain couples TRBV19 to TRBJ1-5; the D is unclear. The sample taken for sequencing was FFPE minimally invasive lung adenocarcinoma tissue. The TCR was taken from a donor aged 70 or older with lung adenocarcinoma. The CDR3 coding sequence is TGTGCCAGCGCCTATAATAGCAATCAGCCCCAGCATTTT. Its protein is CASAYNSNQPQHF.